This T cell receptor beta chain is drawn from a study of blood T cell repertoires in COVID-19. Whole-study context: Acute and convalescent COVID-19 samples came from the United States, Italy and Spain. PBMCs, B-cell-depleted T cells, or T cells provided the cDNA or gDNA that made up the material.

Using immunoSEQ multiplex PCR, the repertoire was profiled, and TCRdb retains in-frame clones only, with some absent. Of about 250,000 clones listed, roughly 80% are singletons. Between the trimmed V and J ends, which lost 1 base and 7 bases, there was a span of 13 bases. Germline loops: CDR1 SGHDN, CDR2 FVKESK. The CDR3 has 14 amino acids. Self-reported history from a screening survey and questionnaire set each donor's cohort. Exposed participants came across a COVID-19 case within 2 weeks before study entry. This receptor was obtained from a man aged 40-49 years who had been exposed to COVID-19. The sequencing input was PBMCs or T cells enriched from blood (not recorded which). The chain combines TRBV14 with TRBJ2-5; TRBD1 might be the D (6 bases). CDR3 sequence (DNA): TGTGCCAGCAGCCAAGGGACAGCCGGCGGGACCCAGTACTTC. It encodes CASSQGTAGGTQYF.